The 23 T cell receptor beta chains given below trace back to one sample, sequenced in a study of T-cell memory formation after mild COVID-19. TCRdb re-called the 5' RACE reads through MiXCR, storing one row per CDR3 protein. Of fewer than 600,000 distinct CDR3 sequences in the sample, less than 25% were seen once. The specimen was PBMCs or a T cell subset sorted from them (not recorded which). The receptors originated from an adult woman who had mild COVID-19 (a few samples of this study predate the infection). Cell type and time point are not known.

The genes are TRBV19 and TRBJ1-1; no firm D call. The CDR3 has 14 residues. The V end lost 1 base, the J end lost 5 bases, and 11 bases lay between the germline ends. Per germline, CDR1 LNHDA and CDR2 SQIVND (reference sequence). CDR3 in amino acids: CASSIVEDRTEAFF. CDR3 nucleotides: TGTGCCAGTAGTATAGTAGAGGATAGGACTGAAGCTTTCTTT.

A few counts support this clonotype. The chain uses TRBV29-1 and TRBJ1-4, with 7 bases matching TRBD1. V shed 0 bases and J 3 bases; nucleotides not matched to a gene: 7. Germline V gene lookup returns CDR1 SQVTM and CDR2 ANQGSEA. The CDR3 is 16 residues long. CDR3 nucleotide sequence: TGCAGCGTTGAAGATTCATCAGGGGGTTCTAATGAAAAACTGTTTTTT. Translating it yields CSVEDSSGGSNEKLFF. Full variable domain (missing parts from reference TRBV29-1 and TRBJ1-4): SAVISQKPSRDICQRGTSLTIQCQVDSQVTMMFWYRQQPGQSLTLIATANQGSEATYESGFVIDKFPISRPNLTFSTLTVSNMSPEDSSIYLCSVEDSSGGSNEKLFFGSGTQLSVL.

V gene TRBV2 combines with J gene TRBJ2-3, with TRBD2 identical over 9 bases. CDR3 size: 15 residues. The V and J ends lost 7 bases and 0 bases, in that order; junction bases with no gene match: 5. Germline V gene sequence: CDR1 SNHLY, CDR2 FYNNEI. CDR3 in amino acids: CASMRTSVSTDTQYF. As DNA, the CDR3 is TGTGCCAGCATGAGGACTAGCGTGAGCACAGATACGCAGTATTTT.

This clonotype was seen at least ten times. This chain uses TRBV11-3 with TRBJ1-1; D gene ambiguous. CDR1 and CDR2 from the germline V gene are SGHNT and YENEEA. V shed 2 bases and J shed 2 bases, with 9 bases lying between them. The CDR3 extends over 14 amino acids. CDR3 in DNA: TGTGCCAGCAGCTTAAATCAAGGTAACACTGAAGCTTTCTTT. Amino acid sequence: CASSLNQGNTEAFF. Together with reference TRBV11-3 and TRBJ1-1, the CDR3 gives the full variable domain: EAGVVQSPRYKIIEKKQPVAFWCNPISGHNTLYWYLQNLGQGPELLIRYENEEAVDDSQLPKDRFSAERLKGVDSTLKIQPAELGDSAVYLCASSLNQGNTEAFFGQGTRLTVV.

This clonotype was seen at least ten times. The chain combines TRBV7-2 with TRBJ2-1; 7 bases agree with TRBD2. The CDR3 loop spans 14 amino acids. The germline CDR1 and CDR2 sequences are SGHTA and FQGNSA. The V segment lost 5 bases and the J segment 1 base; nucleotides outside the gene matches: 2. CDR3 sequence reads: CASSERGSYNEQFF. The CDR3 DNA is TGTGCCAGCAGCGAGCGGGGTTCCTACAATGAGCAGTTCTTC. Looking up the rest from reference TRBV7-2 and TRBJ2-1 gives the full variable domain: GAGVSQSPSNKVTEKGKDVELRCDPISGHTALYWYRQSLGQGLEFLIYFQGNSAPDKSGLPSDRFSAERTGGSVSTLTIQRTQQEDSAVYLCASSERGSYNEQFFGPGTRLTVL.

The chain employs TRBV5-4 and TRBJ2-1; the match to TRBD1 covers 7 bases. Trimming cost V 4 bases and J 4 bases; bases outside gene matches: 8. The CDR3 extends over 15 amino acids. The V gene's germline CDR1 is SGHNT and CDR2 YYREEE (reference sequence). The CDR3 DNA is TGTGCCAGCAGCAGAACAGGGGCGCGGTACAATGAGCAGTTCTTC. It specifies CASSRTGARYNEQFF.

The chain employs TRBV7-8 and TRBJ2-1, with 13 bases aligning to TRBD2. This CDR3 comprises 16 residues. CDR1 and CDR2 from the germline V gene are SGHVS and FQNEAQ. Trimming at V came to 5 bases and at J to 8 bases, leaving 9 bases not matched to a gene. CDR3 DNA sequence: TGTGCCAGCAGCCAGACTAGCGGGGGGCCCTTGGATGAGCAGTTCTTC. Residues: CASSQTSGGPLDEQFF.

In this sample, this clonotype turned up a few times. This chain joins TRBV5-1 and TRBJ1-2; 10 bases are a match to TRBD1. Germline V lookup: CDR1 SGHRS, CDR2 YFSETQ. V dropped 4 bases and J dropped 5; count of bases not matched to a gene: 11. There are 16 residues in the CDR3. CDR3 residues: CASSTTGTGETYGYTF. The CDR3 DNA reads TGCGCCAGCAGCACCACCGGGACAGGGGAAACTTATGGCTACACCTTC. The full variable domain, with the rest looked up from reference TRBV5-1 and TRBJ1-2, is KAGVTQTPRYLIKTRGQQVTLSCSPISGHRSVSWYQQTPGQGLQFLFEYFSETQRNKGNFPGRFSGRQFSNSRSEMNVSTLELGDSALYLCASSTTGTGETYGYTFGSGTRLTVV.

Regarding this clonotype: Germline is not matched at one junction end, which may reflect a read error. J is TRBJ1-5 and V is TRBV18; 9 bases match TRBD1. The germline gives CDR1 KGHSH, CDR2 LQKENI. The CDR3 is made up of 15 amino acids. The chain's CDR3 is CASAPGQGLYQPQHF. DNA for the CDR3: TGTGCCAGCGCACCGGGACAGGGCTTGTATCAGCCCCAGCATTTT.

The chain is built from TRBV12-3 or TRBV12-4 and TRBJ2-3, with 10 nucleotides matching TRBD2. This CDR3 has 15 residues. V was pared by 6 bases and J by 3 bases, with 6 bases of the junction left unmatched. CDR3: CASSPLTSGTDTQYF. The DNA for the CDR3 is TGTGCCAGCAGCCCCCTGACTAGCGGGACAGATACGCAGTATTTT.

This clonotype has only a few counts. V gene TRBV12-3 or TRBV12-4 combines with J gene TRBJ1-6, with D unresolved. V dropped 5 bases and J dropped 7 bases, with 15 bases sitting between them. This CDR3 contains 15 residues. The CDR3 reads CASSNPVAGNSPLHF. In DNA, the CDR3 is TGTGCCAGCAGTAACCCGGTCGCGGGGAATTCACCCCTCCACTTT.

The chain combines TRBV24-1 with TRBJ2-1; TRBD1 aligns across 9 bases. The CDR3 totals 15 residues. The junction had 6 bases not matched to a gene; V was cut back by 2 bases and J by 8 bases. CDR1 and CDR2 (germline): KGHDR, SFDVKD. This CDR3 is CATSDWGQGPDEQFF. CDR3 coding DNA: TGTGCCACCAGTGATTGGGGACAGGGTCCCGATGAGCAGTTCTTC.

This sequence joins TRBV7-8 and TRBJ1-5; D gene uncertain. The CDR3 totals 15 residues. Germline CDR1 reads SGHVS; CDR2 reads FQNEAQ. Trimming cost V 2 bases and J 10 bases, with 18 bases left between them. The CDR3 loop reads CASSLNRLDLAPQHF. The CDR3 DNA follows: TGTGCCAGCAGCTTAAATCGCCTCGATCTAGCTCCCCAGCATTTT.

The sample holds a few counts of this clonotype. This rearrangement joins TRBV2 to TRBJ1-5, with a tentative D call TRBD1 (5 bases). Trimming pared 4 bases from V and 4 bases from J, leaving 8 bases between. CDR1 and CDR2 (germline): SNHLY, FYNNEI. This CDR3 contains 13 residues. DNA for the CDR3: TGTGCCAGCAGTGGACAGCCAAATCAGCCCCAGCATTTT. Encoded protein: CASSGQPNQPQHF.

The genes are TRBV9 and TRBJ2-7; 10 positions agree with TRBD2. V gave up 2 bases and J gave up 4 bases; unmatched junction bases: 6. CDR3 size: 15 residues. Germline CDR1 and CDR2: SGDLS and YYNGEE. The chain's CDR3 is CASSVGLAGEYEQYF. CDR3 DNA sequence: TGTGCCAGCAGCGTTGGGCTAGCGGGAGAGTACGAGCAGTACTTC.

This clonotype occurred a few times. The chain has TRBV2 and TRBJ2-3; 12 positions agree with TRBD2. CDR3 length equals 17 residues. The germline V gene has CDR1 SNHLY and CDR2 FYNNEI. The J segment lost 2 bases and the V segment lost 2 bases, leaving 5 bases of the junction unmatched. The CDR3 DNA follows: TGTGCCAGCAGTGAACAACTAGCGGGAGGCCCCACAGATACGCAGTATTTT. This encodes CASSEQLAGGPTDTQYF.

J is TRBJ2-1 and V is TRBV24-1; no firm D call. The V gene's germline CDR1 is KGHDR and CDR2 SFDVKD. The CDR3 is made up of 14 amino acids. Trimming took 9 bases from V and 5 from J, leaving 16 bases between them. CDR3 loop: CATSPSGWNNEQFF. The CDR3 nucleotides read TGTGCCACCTCCCCTTCCGGCTGGAACAATGAGCAGTTCTTC.

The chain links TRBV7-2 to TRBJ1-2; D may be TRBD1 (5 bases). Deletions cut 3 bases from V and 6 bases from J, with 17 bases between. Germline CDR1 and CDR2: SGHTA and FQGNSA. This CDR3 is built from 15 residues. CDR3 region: CASSFSSQGGNGYTF. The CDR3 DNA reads TGTGCCAGCAGCTTCTCATCCCAGGGAGGGAATGGCTACACCTTC.

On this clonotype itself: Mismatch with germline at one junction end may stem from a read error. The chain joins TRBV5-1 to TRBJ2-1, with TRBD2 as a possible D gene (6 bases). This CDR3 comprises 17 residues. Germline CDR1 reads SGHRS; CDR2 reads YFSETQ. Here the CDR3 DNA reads TGCGCCAGCAGCTCCCCTCGGGGGACGGCCTCCTACAGTGAGCAGTTCTTC. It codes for CASSSPRGTASYSEQFF. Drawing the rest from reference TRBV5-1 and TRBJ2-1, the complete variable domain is KAGVTQTPRYLIKTRGQQVTLSCSPISGHRSVSWYQQTPGQGLQFLFEYFSETQRNKGNFPGRFSGRQFSNSRSEMNVSTLELGDSALYLCASSSPRGTASYSEQFFGPGTRLTVL.

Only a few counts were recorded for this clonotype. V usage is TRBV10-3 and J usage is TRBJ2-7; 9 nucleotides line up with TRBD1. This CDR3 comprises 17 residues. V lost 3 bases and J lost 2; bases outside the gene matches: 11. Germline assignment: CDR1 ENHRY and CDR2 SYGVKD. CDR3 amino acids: CAISDPTGQGSTYEQYF. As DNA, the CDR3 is TGTGCCATCAGTGACCCGACCGGACAGGGGTCTACCTACGAGCAGTACTTC.

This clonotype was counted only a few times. The chain's CDR3 is CSAAYQETQYF. Here the CDR3 DNA reads TGCAGCGCCGCGTACCAAGAGACCCAGTACTTC. The V gene is TRBV29-1, the J gene TRBJ2-5; D remains ambiguous. The V end was cut by 7 bases, the J end by 0 bases, with 6 bases between. The CDR3 has 11 residues. Germline values: CDR1 SQVTM, CDR2 ANQGSEA.

The chain's CDR3 is CSVVRVRGETQYF. In DNA, the CDR3 is TGCAGCGTTGTGAGGGTCAGGGGAGAGACCCAGTACTTC. The gene calls are TRBV29-1 and TRBJ2-5, with D perhaps TRBD1 (6 bases). Germline CDR1 reads SQVTM; CDR2 reads ANQGSEA. The CDR3 runs 13 residues. Trimming removed 4 bases from V and 4 bases from J, with 13 bases in between.

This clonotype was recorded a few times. The CDR3: CASSLVLAGGPNTDTQYF. The DNA of the CDR3 is TGCGCCAGCAGCTTGGTCCTAGCGGGGGGGCCGAACACAGATACGCAGTATTTT. The chain combines TRBV5-1 with TRBJ2-3; 12 bases are shared with TRBD2. J gave up 2 bases and V 0 bases, and 7 bases lay outside the gene matches. The CDR3 consists of 18 residues. The germline gives CDR1 SGHRS, CDR2 YFSETQ.